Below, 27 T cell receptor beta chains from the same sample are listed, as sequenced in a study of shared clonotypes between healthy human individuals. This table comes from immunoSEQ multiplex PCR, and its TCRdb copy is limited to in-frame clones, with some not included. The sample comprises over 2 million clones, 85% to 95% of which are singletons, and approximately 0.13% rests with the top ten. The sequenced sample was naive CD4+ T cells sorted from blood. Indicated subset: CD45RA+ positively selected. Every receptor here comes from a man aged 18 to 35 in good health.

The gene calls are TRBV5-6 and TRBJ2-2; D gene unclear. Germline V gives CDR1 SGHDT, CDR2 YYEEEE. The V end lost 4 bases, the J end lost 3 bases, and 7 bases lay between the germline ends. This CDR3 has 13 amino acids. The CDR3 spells CASSPRYTGELFF. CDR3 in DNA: TGTGCCAGCAGCCCGAGATACACCGGGGAGCTGTTTTTT. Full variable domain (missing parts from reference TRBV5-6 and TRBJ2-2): DAGVTQSPTHLIKTRGQQVTLRCSPKSGHDTVSWYQQALGQGPQFIFQYYEEEERQRGNFPDRFSGHQFPNYSSELNVNALLLGDSALYLCASSPRYTGELFFGEGSRLTVL.

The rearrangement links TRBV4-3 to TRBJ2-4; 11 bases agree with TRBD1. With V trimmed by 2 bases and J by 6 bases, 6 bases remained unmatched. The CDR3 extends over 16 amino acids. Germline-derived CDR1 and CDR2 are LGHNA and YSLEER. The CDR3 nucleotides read TGCGCCAGCAGCCAATGGGGACAGGGGGTAGGAAACATTCAGTACTTC. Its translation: CASSQWGQGVGNIQYF.

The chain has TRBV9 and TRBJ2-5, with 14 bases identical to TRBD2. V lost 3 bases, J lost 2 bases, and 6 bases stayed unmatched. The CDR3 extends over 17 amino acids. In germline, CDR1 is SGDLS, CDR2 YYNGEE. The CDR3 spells CASSDGTSGGTQETQYF. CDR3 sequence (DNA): TGTGCCAGCAGCGATGGGACTAGCGGGGGAACGCAAGAGACCCAGTACTTC.

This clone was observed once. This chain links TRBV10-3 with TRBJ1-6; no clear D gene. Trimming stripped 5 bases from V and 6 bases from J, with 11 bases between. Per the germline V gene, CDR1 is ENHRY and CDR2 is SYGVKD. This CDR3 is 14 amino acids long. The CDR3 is CAISWTEGNSPLHF. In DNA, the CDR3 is TGTGCCATCAGTTGGACGGAAGGTAATTCACCCCTCCACTTT.

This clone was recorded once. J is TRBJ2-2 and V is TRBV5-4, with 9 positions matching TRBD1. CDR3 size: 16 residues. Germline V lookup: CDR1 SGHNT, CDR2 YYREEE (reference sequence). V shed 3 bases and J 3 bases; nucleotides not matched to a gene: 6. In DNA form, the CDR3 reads TGTGCCAGCAGCTCACGACAGGGGGGAGACACCGGGGAGCTGTTTTTT. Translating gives CASSSRQGGDTGELFF.

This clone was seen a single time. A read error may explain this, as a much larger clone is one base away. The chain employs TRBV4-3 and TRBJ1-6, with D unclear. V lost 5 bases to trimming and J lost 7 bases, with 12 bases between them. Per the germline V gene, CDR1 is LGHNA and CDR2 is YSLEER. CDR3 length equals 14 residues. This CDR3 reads CASSLDGNNSPLHF. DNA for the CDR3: TGCGCCAGCAGCTTGGACGGGAACAATTCACCCCTCCACTTT.

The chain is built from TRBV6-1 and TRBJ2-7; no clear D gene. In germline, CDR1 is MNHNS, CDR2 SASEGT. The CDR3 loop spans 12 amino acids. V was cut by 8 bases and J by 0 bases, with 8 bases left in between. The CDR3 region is CASAASSYEQYF. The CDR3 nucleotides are TGTGCCAGCGCCGCAAGCTCCTACGAGCAGTACTTC.

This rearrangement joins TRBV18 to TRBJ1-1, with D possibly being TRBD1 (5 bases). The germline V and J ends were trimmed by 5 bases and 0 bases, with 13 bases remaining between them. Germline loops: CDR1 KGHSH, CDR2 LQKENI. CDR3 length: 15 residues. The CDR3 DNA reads TGTGCCAGCTCAAGCCGGGACGGAATGAACACTGAAGCTTTCTTT. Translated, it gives CASSSRDGMNTEAFF.

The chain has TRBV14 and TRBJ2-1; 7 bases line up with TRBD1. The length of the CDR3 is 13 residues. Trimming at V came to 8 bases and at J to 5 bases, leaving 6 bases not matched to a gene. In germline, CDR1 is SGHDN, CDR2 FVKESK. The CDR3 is CASRKGTDNEQFF. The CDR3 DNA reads TGTGCCAGCCGAAAAGGGACAGACAATGAGCAGTTCTTC. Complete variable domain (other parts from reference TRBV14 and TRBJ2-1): EAGVTQFPSHSVIEKGQTVTLRCDPISGHDNLYWYRRVMGKEIKFLLHFVKESKQDESGMPNNRFLAERTGGTYSTLKVQPAELEDSGVYFCASRKGTDNEQFFGPGTRLTVL.

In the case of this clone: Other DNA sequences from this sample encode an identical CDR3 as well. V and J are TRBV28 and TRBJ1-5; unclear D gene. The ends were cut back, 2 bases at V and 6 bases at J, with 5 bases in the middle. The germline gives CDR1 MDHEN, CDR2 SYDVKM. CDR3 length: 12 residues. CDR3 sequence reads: CASSLGGQPQHF. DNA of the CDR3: TGTGCCAGCAGTTTAGGAGGTCAGCCCCAGCATTTT.

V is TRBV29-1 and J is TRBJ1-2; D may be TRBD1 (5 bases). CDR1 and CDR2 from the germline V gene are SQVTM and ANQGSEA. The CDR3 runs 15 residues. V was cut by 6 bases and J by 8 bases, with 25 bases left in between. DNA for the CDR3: TGCAGCGTCCACCCGCAGGGTTCCTCTATTGGGGGCTACACCTTC. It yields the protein CSVHPQGSSIGGYTF.

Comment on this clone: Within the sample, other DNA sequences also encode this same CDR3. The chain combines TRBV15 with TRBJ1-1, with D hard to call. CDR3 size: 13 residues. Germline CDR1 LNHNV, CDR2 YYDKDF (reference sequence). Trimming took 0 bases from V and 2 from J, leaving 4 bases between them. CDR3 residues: CATSRDRNTEAFF. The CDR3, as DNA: TGTGCCACCAGCAGAGATCGCAACACTGAAGCTTTCTTT.

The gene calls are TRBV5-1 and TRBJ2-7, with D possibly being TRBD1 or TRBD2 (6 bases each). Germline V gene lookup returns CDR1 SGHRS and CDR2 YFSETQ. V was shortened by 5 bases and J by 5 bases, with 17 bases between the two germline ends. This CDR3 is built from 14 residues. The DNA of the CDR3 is TGCGCCAGCAGTAGGGGGGAGAGTATGGACGAGCAGTACTTC. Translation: CASSRGESMDEQYF.

Written as DNA, the CDR3 is TGTGCCAGCAGTCGGGCCGGGGTATATGGCTACACCTTC. It encodes CASSRAGVYGYTF. The V call is TRBV27, the J call TRBJ1-2; D gene uncertain. V lost 5 bases and J lost 5, with 12 bases in between. The CDR3 covers 13 residues. CDR1 is MNHEY, CDR2 SMNVEV, per germline (reference sequence).

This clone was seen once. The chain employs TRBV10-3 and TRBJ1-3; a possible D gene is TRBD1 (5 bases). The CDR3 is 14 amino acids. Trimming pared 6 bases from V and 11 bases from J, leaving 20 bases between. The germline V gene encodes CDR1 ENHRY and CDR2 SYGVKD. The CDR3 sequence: CAIRARGEPASIYF. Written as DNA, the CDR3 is TGTGCCATCAGAGCTCGGGGGGAACCTGCCTCCATATATTTT.

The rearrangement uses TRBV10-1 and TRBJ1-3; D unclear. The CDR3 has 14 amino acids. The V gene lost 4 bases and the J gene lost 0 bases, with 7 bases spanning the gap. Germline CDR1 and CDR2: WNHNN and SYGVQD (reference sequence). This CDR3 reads CASSGSGSGNTIYF. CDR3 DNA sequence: TGCGCCAGCAGTGGCTCAGGCTCTGGAAACACCATATATTTT.

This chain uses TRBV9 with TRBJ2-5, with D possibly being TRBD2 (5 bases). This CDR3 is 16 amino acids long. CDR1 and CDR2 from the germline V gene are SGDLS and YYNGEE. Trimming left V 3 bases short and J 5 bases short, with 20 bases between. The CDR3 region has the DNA TGTGCCAGCAGCGCCGACGAGGGTGGCCTCCGGGAGACCCAGTACTTC. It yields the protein CASSADEGGLRETQYF.

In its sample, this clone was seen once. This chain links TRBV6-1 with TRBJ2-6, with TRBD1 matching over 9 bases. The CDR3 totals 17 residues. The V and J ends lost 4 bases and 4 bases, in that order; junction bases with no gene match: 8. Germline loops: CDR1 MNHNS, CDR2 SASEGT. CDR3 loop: CASSADRGATGANVLTF. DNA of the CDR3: TGTGCCAGCAGTGCGGACAGGGGAGCTACCGGGGCCAACGTCCTGACTTTC.

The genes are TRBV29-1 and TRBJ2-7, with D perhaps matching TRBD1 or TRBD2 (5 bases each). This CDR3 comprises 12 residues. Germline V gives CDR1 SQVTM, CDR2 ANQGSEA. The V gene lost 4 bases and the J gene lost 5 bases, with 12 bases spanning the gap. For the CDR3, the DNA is TGCAGCGTTGCCAACCGGGGACACGAGCAGTACTTC. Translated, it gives CSVANRGHEQYF.

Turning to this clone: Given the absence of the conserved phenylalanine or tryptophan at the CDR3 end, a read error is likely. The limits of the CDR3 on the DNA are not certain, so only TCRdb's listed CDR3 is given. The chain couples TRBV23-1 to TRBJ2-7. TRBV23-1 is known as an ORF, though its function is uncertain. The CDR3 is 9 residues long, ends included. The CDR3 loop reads CASSQSQGP.

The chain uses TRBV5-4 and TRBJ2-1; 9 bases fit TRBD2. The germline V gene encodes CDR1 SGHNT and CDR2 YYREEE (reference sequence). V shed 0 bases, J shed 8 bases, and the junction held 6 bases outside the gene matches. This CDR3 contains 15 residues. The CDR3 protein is CASSLGLAAQDEQFF. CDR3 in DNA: TGTGCCAGCAGCTTGGGACTAGCGGCTCAGGATGAGCAGTTCTTC.

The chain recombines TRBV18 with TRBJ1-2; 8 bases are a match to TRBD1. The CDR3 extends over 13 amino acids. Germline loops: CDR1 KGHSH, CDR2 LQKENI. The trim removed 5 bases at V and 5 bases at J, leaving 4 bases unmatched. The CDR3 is CASSSRTGYGYTF. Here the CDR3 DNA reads TGTGCCAGCTCATCGCGGACAGGGTATGGCTACACCTTC. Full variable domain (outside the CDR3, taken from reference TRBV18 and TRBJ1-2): NAGVMQNPRHLVRRRGQEARLRCSPMKGHSHVYWYRQLPEEGLKFMVYLQKENIIDESGMPKERFSAEFPKEGPSILRIQQVVRGDSAAYFCASSSRTGYGYTFGSGTRLTVV.

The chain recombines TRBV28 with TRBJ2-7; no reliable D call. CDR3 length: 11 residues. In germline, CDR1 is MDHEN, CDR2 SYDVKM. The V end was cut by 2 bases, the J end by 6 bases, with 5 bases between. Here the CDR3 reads CASSLRVEQYF. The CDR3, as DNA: TGTGCCAGCAGTTTACGGGTCGAGCAGTACTTC.

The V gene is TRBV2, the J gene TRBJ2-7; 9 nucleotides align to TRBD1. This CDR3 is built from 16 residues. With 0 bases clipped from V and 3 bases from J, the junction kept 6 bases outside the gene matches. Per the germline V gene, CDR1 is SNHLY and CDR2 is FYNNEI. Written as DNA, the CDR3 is TGTGCCAGCAGTGAAGCGGGGACAGGGAGGGACTACGAGCAGTACTTC. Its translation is CASSEAGTGRDYEQYF.

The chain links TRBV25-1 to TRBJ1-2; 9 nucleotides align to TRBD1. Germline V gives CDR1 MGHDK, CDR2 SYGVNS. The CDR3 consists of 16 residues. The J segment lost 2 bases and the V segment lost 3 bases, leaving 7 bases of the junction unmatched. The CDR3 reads CASSDPLGTGNYGYTF. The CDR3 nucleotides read TGTGCCAGCAGTGACCCGCTCGGGACAGGGAACTATGGCTACACCTTC.

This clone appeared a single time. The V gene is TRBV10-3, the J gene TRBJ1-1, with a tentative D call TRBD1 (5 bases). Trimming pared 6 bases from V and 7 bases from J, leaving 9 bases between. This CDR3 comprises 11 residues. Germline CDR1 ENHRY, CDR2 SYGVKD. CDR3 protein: CAISPGIEAFF. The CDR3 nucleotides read TGTGCCATCAGCCCAGGGATTGAAGCTTTCTTT.

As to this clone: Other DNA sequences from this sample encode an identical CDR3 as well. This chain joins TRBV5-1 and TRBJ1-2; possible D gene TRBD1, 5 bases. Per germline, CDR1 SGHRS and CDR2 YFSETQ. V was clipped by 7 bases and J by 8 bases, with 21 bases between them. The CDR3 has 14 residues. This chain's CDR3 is CASRMVGQIDGYTF. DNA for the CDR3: TGCGCCAGCCGAATGGTGGGGCAGATCGACGGCTACACCTTC.